These 24 T cell receptor beta chains were all obtained from the same sample, sequenced in a study of cytomegalovirus exposure and HLA in healthy donors. PCR employed 60 Vbeta and 13 Jbeta primers. The protocol was immunoSEQ multiplex PCR, while the TCRdb copy is restricted to in-frame clones and leaves out a portion. Of about 160,000 clones detected, approximately 90% appear once; the ten largest clones hold more than 0.7%. The sample consisted of PBMCs. These TCRs come from a woman aged 25 to 45 in good health and CMV-seronegative.

The chain is built from TRBV4-3 and TRBJ2-2; maybe TRBD2 (6 bases). CDR3 length: 16 residues. The V and J ends lost 0 bases and 4 bases respectively, with 12 bases between them. CDR1 LGHNA and CDR2 YSLEER come from the germline V gene. In DNA, the CDR3 is TGCGCCAGCAGCCAAGACTCTAGCGTGCTCACCGGGGAGCTGTTTTTT. Translating gives CASSQDSSVLTGELFF.

The chain employs TRBV11-3 and TRBJ2-1; tentative D call: TRBD1 (6 bases). The V gene lost 5 bases and the J gene lost 9 bases, with 11 bases spanning the gap. CDR1 and CDR2 from the germline V gene are SGHNT and YENEEA. CDR3 size: 12 residues. The CDR3 sequence is CASSPQGGEQFF. In DNA form, the CDR3 reads TGTGCCAGCAGCCCACAGGGTGGTGAGCAGTTCTTC.

The chain is built from TRBV19 and TRBJ1-2; tentatively, D is TRBD1 (6 bases). The CDR3 runs to 15 residues. V lost 3 bases and J 6 bases, leaving 17 bases between the germline ends. Looked up from germline, CDR1 is LNHDA and CDR2 is SQIVND (reference sequence). The CDR3: CASSIGPNREHGYTF. DNA for the CDR3: TGTGCCAGTAGTATCGGACCAAACAGGGAACATGGCTACACCTTC.

CDR3 bases: TGTGCCAGCAGCTGGAGGACTAGCTACGAGCAGTACTTC. Its translation: CASSWRTSYEQYF. The V call is TRBV5-4, the J call TRBJ2-7, with 7 bases lining up with TRBD2. The J segment lost 3 bases and the V segment lost 3 bases, leaving 3 bases of the junction unmatched. Germline V gene sequence: CDR1 SGHNT, CDR2 YYREEE (reference sequence). The CDR3 length is 13 residues.

This sequence joins TRBV7-2 and TRBJ2-1; 9 positions match TRBD1. CDR1 is SGHTA and CDR2 is FQGNSA in the germline V gene. J lost 3 bases, V lost 4 bases, and 4 bases had no gene match. The CDR3 totals 15 residues. For the CDR3, the DNA is TGTGCCAGCAGCTCCGGGGGACAGGGCTACAATGAGCAGTTCTTC. Its protein product is CASSSGGQGYNEQFF.

This sequence joins TRBV30 and TRBJ2-3, with D perhaps TRBD1 (5 bases). Germline V CDR1 and CDR2: GTSNPN, SVGIG (reference sequence). This CDR3 has 13 amino acids. V lost 5 bases, J lost 2 bases, and 11 bases lay in between. CDR3 amino acids: CAWSTGTTDTQYF. In DNA, the CDR3 is TGTGCCTGGTCCACAGGAACCACAGATACGCAGTATTTT.

In this sample, this clone turned up once. V is TRBV7-8 and J is TRBJ2-7; D not resolved. This CDR3 region has 14 residues. Trimming took off 3 bases at V and 2 bases at J, with 11 bases between the two ends. CDR1 is SGHVS, CDR2 FQNEAQ, per germline. CDR3 loop: CASSLIQTTYEQYF. Written as DNA, the CDR3 is TGTGCCAGCAGCTTGATACAAACTACCTACGAGCAGTACTTC. The full variable domain, with the rest looked up from reference TRBV7-8 and TRBJ2-7, is GAGVSQSPRYKVAKRGQDVALRCDPISGHVSLFWYQQALGQGPEFLTYFQNEAQLDKSGLPSDRFFAERPEGSVSTLKIQRTQQEDSAVYLCASSLIQTTYEQYFGPGTRLTVT.

The rearrangement joins TRBV4-1 to TRBJ2-7, with D possibly TRBD1 on 5 matching bases. The CDR3 loop spans 15 amino acids. V was cut by 1 base and J by 2 bases, with 12 bases left in between. From germline, CDR1 is MGHRA and CDR2 YSYEKL. The CDR3 sequence is CASSQAAGQTYEQYF. The CDR3 nucleotides read TGCGCCAGCAGCCAAGCGGCCGGACAAACCTACGAGCAGTACTTC.

V usage is TRBV18 and J usage is TRBJ1-2; D gene ambiguous. Trimming pared 3 bases from V and 7 bases from J, leaving 3 bases between. CDR1 KGHSH and CDR2 LQKENI come from the germline V gene. The CDR3 length is 10 residues. The CDR3 DNA reads TGTGCCAGCTCACCGCGTGGCTACACCTTC. The encoded protein is CASSPRGYTF.

V and J are TRBV5-6 and TRBJ2-7; 13 positions match TRBD2. Germline loops: CDR1 SGHDT, CDR2 YYEEEE. This CDR3 comprises 15 residues. After removal of 5 bases from V and 4 bases from J, the junction contained 6 bases not matched to a gene. The CDR3 nucleotides read TGTGCCAGCAGTTGGATGACTAGCGGGGGGTACGAGCAGTACTTC. This sequence encodes CASSWMTSGGYEQYF.

The chain carries TRBV6-6 and TRBJ2-7; the D gene is possibly TRBD2 (6 bases). Trimming cost V 2 bases and J 2 bases, with 10 bases left between them. This CDR3 has 14 amino acids. Germline V gene data show CDR1 as MNHNY and CDR2 as SVGAGI (reference sequence). In nucleotides, the CDR3 is TGTGCCAGCAGTTACGGAAGGGAGGCCTACGAGCAGTACTTC. Translation: CASSYGREAYEQYF.

This chain connects TRBV6-5 to TRBJ2-1; 9 bases line up with TRBD1. Germline V gives CDR1 MNHEY, CDR2 SVGAGI. The CDR3 runs to 15 residues. The V and J ends lost 6 bases and 2 bases, in that order; junction bases with no gene match: 5. The CDR3 nucleotides are TGTGCCAGCAGAACTACAGGGGGCCCCTACAATGAGCAGTTCTTC. Translating it yields CASRTTGGPYNEQFF.

The chain joins TRBV27 to TRBJ1-2; no firm D call. V was trimmed by 8 bases and J by 4 bases, leaving 11 bases between them. Germline loops: CDR1 MNHEY, CDR2 SMNVEV (reference sequence). The CDR3 length is 12 residues. In DNA form, the CDR3 reads TGTGCCAGCTCGCAGGCAGGCTATGGCTACACCTTC. Its protein is CASSQAGYGYTF.

The rearrangement links TRBV28 to TRBJ2-1; 7 bases align to TRBD1. Looked up from germline, CDR1 is MDHEN and CDR2 is SYDVKM. There are 12 residues in the CDR3. V trimming: 4 bases; J trimming: 14 bases; junction bases outside the gene matches: 8. The chain's CDR3 is CASSSTQGNKFF. The CDR3, as DNA: TGTGCCAGCAGTTCAACACAGGGGAATAAGTTCTTC.

The V gene is TRBV11-2, the J gene TRBJ2-7; 13 bases align to TRBD2. CDR1 is SGHAT and CDR2 is FQNNGV in the germline V gene. This CDR3 contains 15 residues. The trim removed 4 bases at V and 6 bases at J, leaving 6 bases unmatched. CDR3 nucleotides: TGTGCCAGCAGCTCAGGACTAGCGGGAGTGCTCGAGCAGTACTTC. Its translation is CASSSGLAGVLEQYF.

This clone has just one count. This rearrangement joins TRBV28 to TRBJ2-6; no reliable D call. Germline CDR1 MDHEN, CDR2 SYDVKM. This CDR3 has 16 amino acids. Trimming cost V 4 bases and J 0 bases, with 10 bases left between them. The CDR3 here is CASSSPRVSGANVLTF. CDR3 DNA: TGTGCCAGCAGTTCTCCCCGGGTCTCTGGGGCCAACGTCCTGACTTTC.

J is TRBJ2-5 and V is TRBV10-2; a possible D gene is TRBD1 (5 bases). The DNA matches TRBJ2-7 better at its end, which makes the J call doubtful. This CDR3 region has 14 residues. From germline, CDR1 is WSHSY and CDR2 SAAADI. CDR3 coding DNA: TGCGCCAGCAGTGAGAGGGGAATCTCCTACGAGCAGTACTTC. This translates into CASSERGISYEQYF.

In the case of this clone: One end of the junction fails to match germline, which may point to a read error. The CDR3 DNA follows: TGTGCCAGCAGCCTCGGAGGTGTGTTACTTTTT. Translating it yields CASSLGGVLLF. The chain uses TRBV27 and TRBJ2-3, with a possible D match to TRBD2 (5 bases). CDR1 and CDR2 (germline): MNHEY, SMNVEV (reference sequence). This CDR3 is built from 11 residues.

This clone has just a few counts. The CDR3 is CASSLISGGRRARGNTIYF. The CDR3 bases are TGTGCCAGCAGTTTAATCTCTGGAGGCAGAAGGGCGAGGGGAAACACCATATATTTT. This chain uses TRBV28 with TRBJ1-3; no firm D call. The CDR3 is 19 residues long. Germline V gives CDR1 MDHEN, CDR2 SYDVKM. Trimming took off 2 bases at V and 4 bases at J, with 24 bases between the two ends.

The CDR3 here is CASSEVGTGAHEQFF. CDR3 in DNA: TGTGCCAGCAGTGAAGTAGGGACAGGGGCCCATGAGCAGTTCTTC. The chain employs TRBV25-1 and TRBJ2-1, with 10 nucleotides matching TRBD1. The length of the CDR3 is 15 residues. The V and J ends lost 2 bases and 8 bases, in that order; junction bases with no gene match: 6. The germline gives CDR1 MGHDK, CDR2 SYGVNS.

J is TRBJ1-2 and V is TRBV5-1, with TRBD1 matching 7 bases. Per germline, CDR1 SGHRS and CDR2 YFSETQ. The CDR3 has 13 amino acids. Trimming took 0 bases from V and 8 from J; bases not matched to a gene: 4. The DNA for the CDR3 is TGCGCCAGCAGCTTGGCAGGGGGTGAGGGCTACACCTTC. This encodes CASSLAGGEGYTF.

This clone was observed a single time. The chain carries TRBV7-9 and TRBJ1-2; a possible D gene is TRBD1 (6 bases). Trimming shortened V by 2 bases and J by 7 bases, and 8 bases separated the two germline ends. The CDR3 runs 12 residues. In germline, CDR1 is SEHNR, CDR2 FQNEAQ (reference sequence). Written as DNA, the CDR3 is TGTGCCAGCAGCTTACAGGGGATTGGCTACACCTTC. Its protein is CASSLQGIGYTF. Looking up the rest from reference TRBV7-9 and TRBJ1-2 gives the full variable domain: DTGVSQNPRHKITKRGQNVTFRCDPISEHNRLYWYRQTLGQGPEFLTYFQNEAQLEKSRLLSDRFSAERPKGSFSTLEIQRTEQGDSAMYLCASSLQGIGYTFGSGTRLTVV.

The chain couples TRBV4-1 to TRBJ1-5; a weak D match, TRBD1 (6 bases). The germline CDR1 and CDR2 sequences are MGHRA and YSYEKL. Trimming took off 6 bases at V and 4 bases at J, with 19 bases between the two ends. The CDR3 is 16 residues long. The chain's CDR3 is CASRGRGAGGNQPQHF. The CDR3 nucleotides read TGCGCCAGCAGGGGGAGGGGGGCAGGAGGGAATCAGCCCCAGCATTTT.

The V and J genes are TRBV7-6 and TRBJ2-7; 8 bases agree with TRBD2. Trimming took 3 bases from V and 3 from J; bases not matched to a gene: 7. The CDR3 runs 15 residues. Looked up from germline, CDR1 is SGHVS and CDR2 is FNYEAQ. Written as DNA, the CDR3 is TGTGCCAGCAGCTTGTTCGGGGGGGTCTACTACGAGCAGTACTTC. As protein: CASSLFGGVYYEQYF.